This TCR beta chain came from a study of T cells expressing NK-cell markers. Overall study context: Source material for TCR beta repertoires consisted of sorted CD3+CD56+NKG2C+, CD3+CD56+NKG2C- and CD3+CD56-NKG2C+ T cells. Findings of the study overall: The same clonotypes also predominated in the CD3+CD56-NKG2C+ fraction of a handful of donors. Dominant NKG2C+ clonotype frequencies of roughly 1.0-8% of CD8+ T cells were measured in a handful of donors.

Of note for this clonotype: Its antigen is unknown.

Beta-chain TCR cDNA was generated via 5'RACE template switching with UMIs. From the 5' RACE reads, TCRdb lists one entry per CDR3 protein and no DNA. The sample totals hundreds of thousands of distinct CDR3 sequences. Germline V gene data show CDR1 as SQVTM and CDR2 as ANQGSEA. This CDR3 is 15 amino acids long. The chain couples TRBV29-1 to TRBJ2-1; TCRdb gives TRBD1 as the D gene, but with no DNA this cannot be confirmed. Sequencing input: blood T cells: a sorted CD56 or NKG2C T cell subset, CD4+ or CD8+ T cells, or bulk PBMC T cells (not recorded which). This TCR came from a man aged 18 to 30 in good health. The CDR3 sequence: CSVKPNRGSGYEQFF.